This T cell receptor (beta chain) comes out of a study of cytomegalovirus exposure and HLA in healthy donors. 13 Jbeta primers and 60 Vbeta primers were used for the PCR. Data came from immunoSEQ multiplex PCR; TCRdb stores just in-frame clones and leaves some out. The sample lists just under 95,000 clones; approximately 85% were seen once. As to this clone: Its antigen is still unknown.

Study conclusions and caveats: HLA-A and HLA-B allele assignments for most subjects were reportedly predicted accurately using TCR beta sequences. Earlier analysis found most TCR beta V segments productive about 87% or about 30% of the time. A cluster of highly shared sequence variants was likely a sequencing artifact.

The sequenced material came from PBMCs. The sequence derives from a woman between 18 and 29 years old in good health and CMV-seropositive.

The CDR3: CASSLVIIGGSISQPQHF. The CDR3 region has the DNA TGTGCCAGCAGCTTAGTTATCATAGGAGGCTCAATAAGTCAGCCCCAGCATTTT. The chain links TRBV7-2 to TRBJ1-5, with D unclear. The CDR3 covers 18 residues. With 1 base removed from V and 6 bases from J, the gap between germline ends came to 22 bases. Germline loops: CDR1 SGHTA, CDR2 FQGNSA.